The 15 T cell receptor beta chains below come from one sample, sequenced in a study of blood T cell repertoires in COVID-19. Assay: immunoSEQ multiplex PCR; the TCRdb copy retains only in-frame clones and omits some. The sample has around 340,000 clones; approximately 86% are singletons. Material for sequencing was PBMCs or T cells enriched from blood (not recorded which). These receptors all stem from a woman between 40 and 50 years old with acute COVID-19.

V gene TRBV6-1 combines with J gene TRBJ1-5, with 8 bases fitting TRBD1. After removal of 4 bases from V and 0 bases from J, the junction contained 8 bases not matched to a gene. The CDR3 runs to 17 residues. CDR1 is MNHNS and CDR2 is SASEGT in the germline V gene. As DNA, the CDR3 is TGTGCCAGCAGTGCGGACAGGGCAAATTATAGCAATCAGCCCCAGCATTTT. It yields the protein CASSADRANYSNQPQHF.

This chain joins TRBV5-4 and TRBJ1-1, with a tentative D call TRBD1 (5 bases). Germline assignment: CDR1 SGHNT and CDR2 YYREEE (reference sequence). This CDR3 has 15 residues. V lost 0 bases, J lost 1 base, and 10 bases lay in between. The CDR3 nucleotides read TGTGCCAGCAGCTTGGGACAGAACAAGAACACTGAAGCTTTCTTT. Protein: CASSLGQNKNTEAFF.

This chain joins TRBV18 and TRBJ1-6, with 7 bases aligning to TRBD1. This CDR3 has 17 residues. CDR1 KGHSH and CDR2 LQKENI come from the germline V gene. After removal of 4 bases from V and 0 bases from J, the junction contained 6 bases not matched to a gene. In nucleotides, the CDR3 is TGTGCCAGCTCACGGGACAGCCAGAGCTCCTATAATTCACCCCTCCACTTT. Protein product: CASSRDSQSSYNSPLHF.

This chain uses TRBV3-1 (or the pseudogene TRBV3-2) with TRBJ2-7; 10 bases map to TRBD1. Germline CDR1 reads LGHDT; CDR2 reads YNNKEL (reference sequence). The CDR3 contains 15 residues. V lost 3 bases and J lost 6; bases outside the gene matches: 8. The CDR3 reads CASSHPLRTGGEQYF. In DNA, the CDR3 is TGTGCCAGCAGCCACCCCTTACGGACAGGGGGCGAGCAGTACTTC.

This sequence joins TRBV7-2 and TRBJ1-1; 7 bases fit TRBD1. J gave up 10 bases and V 3 bases, and 14 bases lay outside the gene matches. The CDR3 contains 15 residues. Germline assignment: CDR1 SGHTA and CDR2 FQGNSA. The CDR3 region is CASSLRTGQVVAAFF. CDR3 nucleotides: TGTGCCAGCAGCTTGAGAACTGGACAGGTAGTGGCAGCTTTCTTT.

CDR3 amino acids: CASSQGRRNTEAFF. The CDR3 DNA follows: TGTGCCAGTAGCCAGGGTAGACGGAACACTGAAGCTTTCTTT. The V and J genes are TRBV19 and TRBJ1-1; D may be TRBD1 (5 bases). CDR1 and CDR2 (germline): LNHDA, SQIVND (reference sequence). The V end was cut by 6 bases, the J end by 1 base, with 12 bases between. The CDR3 has 14 amino acids.

This clone turned up a few times. This chain connects TRBV7-2 to TRBJ2-5; 9 bases are shared with TRBD1. Germline V gene data show CDR1 as SGHTA and CDR2 as FQGNSA. CDR3 size: 15 residues. Unmatched junction bases numbered 13, after V lost 8 bases and J lost 6 bases. Written as DNA, the CDR3 is TGTGCCAGCTTACAGGACAGGGGAGTAGGAAAGACCCAGTACTTC. It translates to CASLQDRGVGKTQYF. The entire variable domain, with the rest obtained from reference TRBV7-2 and TRBJ2-5, is as follows: GAGVSQSPSNKVTEKGKDVELRCDPISGHTALYWYRQSLGQGLEFLIYFQGNSAPDKSGLPSDRFSAERTGGSVSTLTIQRTQQEDSAVYLCASLQDRGVGKTQYFGPGTRLLVL.

This clone appeared once. The J gene is TRBJ1-2, the V gene TRBV7-2, with TRBD1 as a possible D gene (5 bases). V was trimmed by 6 bases and J by 2 bases, leaving 10 bases between them. This CDR3 has 13 amino acids. From germline, CDR1 is SGHTA and CDR2 FQGNSA. CDR3: CASSSGINYGYTF. Written as DNA, the CDR3 is TGTGCCAGCAGTTCAGGGATCAACTATGGCTACACCTTC. The full variable domain, its missing parts supplied by reference TRBV7-2 and TRBJ1-2, is GAGVSQSPSNKVTEKGKDVELRCDPISGHTALYWYRQSLGQGLEFLIYFQGNSAPDKSGLPSDRFSAERTGGSVSTLTIQRTQQEDSAVYLCASSSGINYGYTFGSGTRLTVV.

The CDR3 coding sequence is TGTGCCAGCAGCATGATTGACAGACTGAACACTGAAGCTTTCTTT. Its translation: CASSMIDRLNTEAFF. The genes are TRBV7-9 and TRBJ1-1, with D possibly matching TRBD1 (5 bases). The CDR3 totals 15 residues. With 5 bases removed from V and 0 bases from J, the gap between germline ends came to 13 bases. Germline CDR1 reads SEHNR; CDR2 reads FQNEAQ (reference sequence). The entire variable domain, with the rest obtained from reference TRBV7-9 and TRBJ1-1, is as follows: DTGVSQNPRHKITKRGQNVTFRCDPISEHNRLYWYRQTLGQGPEFLTYFQNEAQLEKSRLLSDRFSAERPKGSFSTLEIQRTEQGDSAMYLCASSMIDRLNTEAFFGQGTRLTVV.

The gene calls are TRBV6-5 and TRBJ2-3, with 7 nucleotides matching TRBD2. Trimming at V came to 6 bases and at J to 2 bases, leaving 8 bases not matched to a gene. There are 15 residues in the CDR3. CDR1 MNHEY and CDR2 SVGAGI come from the germline V gene. CDR3 DNA sequence: TGTGCCAGCAGCCCAGGACTAGGTGTCACAGATACGCAGTATTTT. It specifies CASSPGLGVTDTQYF.

This chain connects TRBV5-1 to TRBJ2-4, with D tentatively TRBD1 (5 bases). Germline lookup yields CDR1 SGHRS and CDR2 YFSETQ. V lost 0 bases and J 8 bases, leaving 12 bases between the germline ends. The CDR3 is 14 residues long. CDR3 bases: TGCGCCAGCAGCTTGGAAGGCCTAGGGGACATTCAGTACTTC. Protein product: CASSLEGLGDIQYF.

V and J are TRBV12-3 or TRBV12-4 and TRBJ1-2; maybe TRBD1 (6 bases). V was clipped by 3 bases and J by 8 bases, with 13 bases between them. The CDR3 extends over 13 amino acids. CDR3 residues: CASSLFRRGGYTF. Here the CDR3 DNA reads TGTGCCAGCAGTTTGTTTCGCAGGGGAGGCTACACCTTC.

The chain employs TRBV18 and TRBJ2-7, with 9 bases lining up with TRBD1. The CDR3 is 15 amino acids. Trimming at V came to 0 bases and at J to 3 bases, leaving 3 bases not matched to a gene. Germline loops: CDR1 KGHSH, CDR2 LQKENI. CDR3 sequence: CASSPPQGASYEQYF. CDR3 DNA sequence: TGTGCCAGCTCACCACCACAGGGGGCGAGCTACGAGCAGTACTTC.

This clone was seen just once. The V gene is TRBV5-6, the J gene TRBJ1-2, with 11 bases aligning to TRBD1. Unmatched junction bases numbered 8, after V lost 3 bases and J lost 7 bases. CDR1 SGHDT and CDR2 YYEEEE come from the germline V gene. The CDR3 has 15 amino acids. CDR3 amino acids: CASSSDRGRMGGYTF. The CDR3 DNA is TGTGCCAGCAGCTCGGACAGGGGGCGAATGGGTGGCTACACCTTC.

This rearrangement joins TRBV28 to TRBJ2-2; 8 nucleotides match TRBD1. The CDR3 is made up of 18 amino acids. Germline V gene sequence: CDR1 MDHEN, CDR2 SYDVKM. J gave up 2 bases and V 2 bases, and 10 bases lay outside the gene matches. This chain's CDR3 is CASSLVDAGQGNTGELFF. CDR3 DNA sequence: TGTGCCAGCAGTTTAGTGGACGCAGGACAGGGTAACACCGGGGAGCTGTTTTTT.